Listed below are T cell receptor beta chains from one sample, sequenced in a study of T cell changes during pregnancy in multiple sclerosis. Here immunoSEQ multiplex PCR was the method, and the copy in TCRdb shows in-frame clones only, minus some. The sample holds roughly 64,000 clones; approximately 91% are singletons and the top ten take about 1.5%. Here the sequenced sample was peripheral blood, taken in the second trimester of pregnancy. These receptors were obtained from a female donor with multiple sclerosis, enrolled in a pregnancy study. Both conserved end residues are trimmed from each CDR3. Each record gives: CDR3 protein, clone size, V gene. Size is omitted from some rows. Given values are once, few, many or a class for expanded clones.

CDR3aa: ASSSLPGQVTF; abundance: once; v_gene: TRBV5-5
CDR3aa: ASSLVAGRGETQY; abundance: -; v_gene: TRBV5-6
CDR3aa: ASSLSGGQYNEQF; abundance: -; v_gene: TRBV27
CDR3aa: ASSAHSGGGYEQY; abundance: -; v_gene: TRBV2
CDR3aa: ASGALAANYGYT; abundance: -; v_gene: TRBV28
CDR3aa: ASSPEGAGNTEAF; abundance: once; v_gene: TRBV7-9
CDR3aa: ASSPLGQGSDTQY; abundance: -; v_gene: TRBV11-1
CDR3aa: ASRKQGRDEKLF; abundance: -; v_gene: TRBV6-5
CDR3aa: ASRGGTGGDQPQH; abundance: -; v_gene: TRBV6-5
CDR3aa: ASSPLWTSGGGTDTQY; abundance: -; v_gene: TRBV4-2
CDR3aa: ASSLTAGGPDTQY; abundance: -; v_gene: TRBV7-3
CDR3aa: ASVHSGNTIY; abundance: -; v_gene: TRBV7-9
CDR3aa: ASSPAGDSDTQY; abundance: -; v_gene: TRBV28
CDR3aa: ASSLTRDMAYEQY; abundance: -; v_gene: TRBV7-2
CDR3aa: ASSFGGSWANTIY; abundance: -; v_gene: TRBV7-2
CDR3aa: ASSPKQTRNSPLH; abundance: -; v_gene: TRBV2
CDR3aa: AISRQLNTEAF; abundance: -; v_gene: TRBV10-3
CDR3aa: ASSLGSGDGTDTQY; abundance: -; v_gene: TRBV5-6
CDR3aa: ASSLWGGPNNEQF; abundance: -; v_gene: TRBV5-4
CDR3aa: ASRVSGGRGQPQH; abundance: -; v_gene: TRBV2
CDR3aa: AWSRGTEAF; abundance: -; v_gene: TRBV30
CDR3aa: ASSAGTGLGVVLGSPLH; abundance: -; v_gene: TRBV5-4
CDR3aa: ASSLHLGLSYEQY; abundance: -; v_gene: TRBV5-1
CDR3aa: ASSNQYSNQPQH; abundance: -; v_gene: TRBV19
CDR3aa: ATSTNRVTGANVLT; abundance: -; v_gene: TRBV15
CDR3aa: ASSPRTGINEKLF; abundance: -; v_gene: TRBV18
CDR3aa: ASSEIANYGYT; abundance: -; v_gene: TRBV5-4
CDR3aa: ASRISQGTLQPQH; abundance: -; v_gene: TRBV19
CDR3aa: ASRSTGELF; abundance: -; v_gene: TRBV7-9
CDR3aa: ASSLAGAPNEKLF; abundance: -; v_gene: TRBV5-5
CDR3aa: ASRSTGNNSPLH; abundance: -; v_gene: TRBV19
CDR3aa: ASSPPSGGAYNEQF; abundance: -; v_gene: TRBV18
CDR3aa: ASSLGASYNEQF; abundance: -; v_gene: TRBV5-6
CDR3aa: ASSQQMNTEAF; abundance: -; v_gene: TRBV4-3
CDR3aa: ASRSGQGGGYT; abundance: -; v_gene: TRBV28
CDR3aa: ASSLRQGESPLH; abundance: -; v_gene: TRBV7-3
CDR3aa: ASSQVTGGDQPQH; abundance: -; v_gene: TRBV4-2
CDR3aa: ASTSLGSRGYEQY; abundance: few; v_gene: TRBV28
CDR3aa: SAGGFAEAF; abundance: -; v_gene: TRBV20-1
CDR3aa: ASSGTGASEAF; abundance: -; v_gene: TRBV2
CDR3aa: ASSHNSGGAHNEQF; abundance: -; v_gene: TRBV5-1
CDR3aa: ASSPIGGRENTEAF; abundance: -; v_gene: TRBV7-2
CDR3aa: ASSQDPTGTGTWDYGYT; abundance: -; v_gene: TRBV4-3
CDR3aa: ASSPGGGGIQETQY; abundance: -; v_gene: TRBV7-8
CDR3aa: ASGFIVSSGNTIY; abundance: -; v_gene: TRBV12-5
CDR3aa: ASRSRTVSTDTQY; abundance: once; v_gene: TRBV28
CDR3aa: ASSLGRGGYNEQF; abundance: -; v_gene: TRBV5-4
CDR3aa: ASSAIQVSHGFTEAF; abundance: once; v_gene: TRBV5-1
CDR3aa: ASSPRGEQY; abundance: -; v_gene: TRBV11-2
CDR3aa: ASSSTTSGGYGETQY; abundance: -; v_gene: TRBV5-1
CDR3aa: ASSQRLSDSNSFPVRGYT; abundance: -; v_gene: TRBV4-3
CDR3aa: AWSEQGILH; abundance: -; v_gene: TRBV30
CDR3aa: ASSPAVTTNEKLF; abundance: -; v_gene: TRBV5-4